Below are 12 T cell receptor beta chains sequenced from a single sample in a study of cytomegalovirus exposure and HLA in healthy donors. Repertoires were generated with immunoSEQ multiplex PCR, while TCRdb's copy carries only in-frame clones and drops some. The sample records 200,000 to 250,000 clones, around nine tenths being singletons. Specimen: PBMCs. These receptors originate from a woman aged 18-29 years in good health and CMV-seronegative.

The CDR3 region has the DNA TGTGCCAGCAGCTGGGGACAGCCCGCCCGAAGAATTTACAATGAGCAGTTCTTC. Translated, it gives CASSWGQPARRIYNEQFF. V is TRBV27 and J is TRBJ2-1, with 7 bases that match TRBD1. The length of the CDR3 is 18 residues. Germline trimming cut 6 bases from V and 4 bases from J; bases unmatched to any gene: 18. The germline gives CDR1 MNHEY, CDR2 SMNVEV (reference sequence).

The CDR3 is CASSRPSGSYNEQFF. CDR3 in DNA: TGTGCCAGCAGCCGCCCTAGCGGGTCCTACAATGAGCAGTTCTTC. The genes are TRBV14 and TRBJ2-1, with TRBD2 matching 8 bases. Trimming took 4 bases from V and 1 from J; bases not matched to a gene: 3. CDR1 is SGHDN and CDR2 is FVKESK in the germline V gene. CDR3 length equals 15 residues.

This clone has just one count. This chain links TRBV20-1 with TRBJ2-5, with D possibly matching TRBD1 (5 bases). Germline CDR1 DFQATT, CDR2 SNEGSKA (reference sequence). Trimming removed 7 bases at V and 7 bases at J, with 10 bases between. The CDR3 loop spans 10 amino acids. Written as DNA, the CDR3 is TGCAGTGGGCAGGGTGTGACCCAGTACTTC. It translates to CSGQGVTQYF.

The V gene is TRBV6-4, the J gene TRBJ1-4; the D gene is possibly TRBD1 (6 bases). Germline V gives CDR1 MRHNA, CDR2 SNTAGT. V lost 2 bases to trimming and J lost 5 bases, with 15 bases between them. The CDR3 has 16 residues. CDR3 in DNA: TGTGCCAGCAGTGACCAAGGACAGACAGAGAATGAAAAACTGTTTTTT. It encodes CASSDQGQTENEKLFF.

The genes are TRBV6-4 and TRBJ2-5; weak D call: TRBD2 (7 bases). The germline gives CDR1 MRHNA, CDR2 SNTAGT. V was pared by 5 bases and J by 5 bases, with 18 bases between. This CDR3 is built from 15 residues. The CDR3 region has the DNA TGTGCCAGCAGTCCCGCGGGAGTGAGGGGGGAGACCCAGTACTTC. This codes for CASSPAGVRGETQYF.

The chain recombines TRBV19 with TRBJ2-7, with 11 bases lining up with TRBD2. The V gene end was trimmed by 6 bases and the J gene end by 2 bases; junction bases not matched to a gene: 9. The CDR3 covers 16 residues. Germline V gene lookup returns CDR1 LNHDA and CDR2 SQIVND (reference sequence). The CDR3 DNA reads as TGTGCCAGTAGCACCCGGACTAGCGGGCCCCCCTACGAGCAGTACTTC. It translates to CASSTRTSGPPYEQYF. The full variable domain, completed using reference TRBV19 and TRBJ2-7, is DGGITQSPKYLFRKEGQNVTLSCEQNLNHDAMYWYRQDPGQGLRLIYYSQIVNDFQKGDIAEGYSVSREKKESFPLTVTSAQKNPTAFYLCASSTRTSGPPYEQYFGPGTRLTVT.

This clone was observed a single time. This chain uses TRBV19 with TRBJ2-1; TRBD2 matches 14 bases. The CDR3 is 17 residues long. The V gene's germline CDR1 is LNHDA and CDR2 SQIVND (reference sequence). The V gene end was trimmed by 5 bases and the J gene end by 13 bases; junction bases not matched to a gene: 16. The CDR3 region has the DNA TGTGCCAGTAGTCCACGACTAGCGGGAGGGGGACTTGAGGGCCAGTTCTTC. Amino acids: CASSPRLAGGGLEGQFF.

The chain carries TRBV7-9 and TRBJ1-3, with a possible D match to TRBD1 (5 bases). CDR3 size: 16 residues. Looked up from germline, CDR1 is SEHNR and CDR2 is FQNEAQ (reference sequence). The V end was cut by 5 bases, the J end by 2 bases, with 16 bases between. CDR3 sequence reads: CASSHPSQGAGNTIYF. Here the CDR3 DNA reads TGTGCCAGCAGCCATCCCTCTCAAGGGGCTGGAAACACCATATATTTT.

This chain uses TRBV11-2 with TRBJ2-7, with TRBD2 matching 10 bases. The germline CDR1 and CDR2 sequences are SGHAT and FQNNGV. The CDR3 extends over 15 amino acids. The junction had 5 bases not matched to a gene; V was cut back by 3 bases and J by 3 bases. CDR3 region: CASSFGLAAFYEQYF. The CDR3 DNA is TGTGCCAGCAGCTTCGGACTAGCGGCTTTCTACGAGCAGTACTTC.

The chain is built from TRBV27 and TRBJ2-1; D uncertain. Trimming removed 2 bases at V and 4 bases at J, with 9 bases between. The germline V gene encodes CDR1 MNHEY and CDR2 SMNVEV (reference sequence). The CDR3 is made up of 14 amino acids. CDR3 in amino acids: CASSLADNYNEQFF. CDR3 in DNA: TGTGCCAGCAGTTTAGCGGATAATTACAATGAGCAGTTCTTC.

CDR3 sequence: CASSLLAVGVSASYEQYF. The CDR3 region has the DNA TGTGCCAGCAGCTTACTGGCAGTAGGGGTGAGTGCTAGCTACGAGCAGTACTTC. The V and J genes are TRBV7-2 and TRBJ2-7; D might be TRBD1 (5 bases). Germline V gene data show CDR1 as SGHTA and CDR2 as FQGNSA. This CDR3 has 18 residues. V was clipped by 2 bases and J by 3 bases, with 23 bases between them.

J is TRBJ2-3 and V is TRBV13; 14 positions match TRBD2. V lost 5 bases to trimming and J lost 5 bases; unmatched junction nucleotides: 9. The CDR3 sequence is 17 residues long. The germline CDR1 and CDR2 sequences are PRHDT and FYEKMQ (reference sequence). Written as DNA, the CDR3 is TGTGCCAGCAGCCCCAACACGGGACTAGCGGGAGAAGATACGCAGTATTTT. It is translated as CASSPNTGLAGEDTQYF. Combining the CDR3 with reference TRBV13 and TRBJ2-3 gives the whole variable domain AAGVIQSPRHLIKEKRETATLKCYPIPRHDTVYWYQQGPGQDPQFLISFYEKMQSDKGSIPDRFSAQQFSDYHSELNMSSLELGDSALYFCASSPNTGLAGEDTQYFGPGTRLTVL.